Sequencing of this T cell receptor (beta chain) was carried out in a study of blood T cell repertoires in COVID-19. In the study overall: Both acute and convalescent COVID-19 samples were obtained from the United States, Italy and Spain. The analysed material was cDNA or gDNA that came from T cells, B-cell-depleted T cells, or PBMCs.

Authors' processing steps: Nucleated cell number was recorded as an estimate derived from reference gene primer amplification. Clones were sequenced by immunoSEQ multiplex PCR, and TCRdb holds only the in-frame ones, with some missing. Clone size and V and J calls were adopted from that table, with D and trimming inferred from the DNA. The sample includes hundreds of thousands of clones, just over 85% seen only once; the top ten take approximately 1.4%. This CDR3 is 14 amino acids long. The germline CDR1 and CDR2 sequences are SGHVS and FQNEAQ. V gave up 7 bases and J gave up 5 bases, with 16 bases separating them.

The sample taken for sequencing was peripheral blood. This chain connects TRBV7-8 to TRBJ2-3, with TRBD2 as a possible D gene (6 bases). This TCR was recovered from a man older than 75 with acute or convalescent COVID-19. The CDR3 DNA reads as TGTGCCAGCAAAAGACGACTAGAAATAGATACGCAGTATTTT. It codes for CASKRRLEIDTQYF.